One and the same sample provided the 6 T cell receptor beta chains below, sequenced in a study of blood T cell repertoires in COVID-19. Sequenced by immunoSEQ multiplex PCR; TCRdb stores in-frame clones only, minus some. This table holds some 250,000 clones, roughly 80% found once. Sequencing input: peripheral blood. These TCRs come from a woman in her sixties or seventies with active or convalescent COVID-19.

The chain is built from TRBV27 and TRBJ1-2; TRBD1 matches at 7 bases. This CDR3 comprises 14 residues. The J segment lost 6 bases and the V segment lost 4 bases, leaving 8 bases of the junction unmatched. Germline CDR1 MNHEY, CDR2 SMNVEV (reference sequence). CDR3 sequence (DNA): TGTGCCAGCAGTTCAGCGACAGGGCTTCATGGCTACACCTTC. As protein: CASSSATGLHGYTF.

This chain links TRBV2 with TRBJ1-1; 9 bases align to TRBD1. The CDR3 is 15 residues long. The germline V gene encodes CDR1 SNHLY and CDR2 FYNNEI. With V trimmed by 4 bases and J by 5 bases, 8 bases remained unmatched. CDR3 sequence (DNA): TGTGCCAGCAGTGTTTTAGGACAGGGGAGGACTGAAGCTTTCTTT. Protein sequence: CASSVLGQGRTEAFF. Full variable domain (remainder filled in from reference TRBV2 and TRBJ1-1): EPEVTQTPSHQVTQMGQEVILRCVPISNHLYFYWYRQILGQKVEFLVSFYNNEISEKSEIFDDQFSVERPDGSNFTLKIRSTKLEDSAMYFCASSVLGQGRTEAFFGQGTRLTVV.

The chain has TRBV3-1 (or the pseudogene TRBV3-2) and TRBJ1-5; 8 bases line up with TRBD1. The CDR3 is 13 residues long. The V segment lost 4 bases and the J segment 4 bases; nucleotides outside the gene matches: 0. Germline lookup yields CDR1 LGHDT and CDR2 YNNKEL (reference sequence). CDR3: CASSRQGNQPQHF. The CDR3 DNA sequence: TGTGCCAGCAGCCGACAGGGGAATCAGCCCCAGCATTTT.

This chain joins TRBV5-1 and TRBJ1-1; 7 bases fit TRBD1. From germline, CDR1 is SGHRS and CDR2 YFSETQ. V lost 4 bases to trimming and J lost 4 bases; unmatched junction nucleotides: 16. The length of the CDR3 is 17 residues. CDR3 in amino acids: CASSLTPHRGGGTEAFF. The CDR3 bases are TGCGCCAGCAGCCTGACGCCTCACAGGGGCGGAGGCACTGAAGCTTTCTTT.

The CDR3 nucleotides read TGTGCCAGCAGTGACGTCAACGTAGCGAACACTGAAGCTTTCTTT. It specifies CASSDVNVANTEAFF. The rearrangement uses TRBV2 and TRBJ1-1; D not certain. This CDR3 has 15 amino acids. From germline, CDR1 is SNHLY and CDR2 FYNNEI. V lost 3 bases to trimming and J lost 1 base, with 12 bases between them.

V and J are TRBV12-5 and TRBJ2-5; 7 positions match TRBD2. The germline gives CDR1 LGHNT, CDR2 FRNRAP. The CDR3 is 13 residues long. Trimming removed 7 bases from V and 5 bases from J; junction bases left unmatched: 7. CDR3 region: CASAPGGKETQYF. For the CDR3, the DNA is TGTGCTAGTGCGCCCGGGGGGAAGGAGACCCAGTACTTC.